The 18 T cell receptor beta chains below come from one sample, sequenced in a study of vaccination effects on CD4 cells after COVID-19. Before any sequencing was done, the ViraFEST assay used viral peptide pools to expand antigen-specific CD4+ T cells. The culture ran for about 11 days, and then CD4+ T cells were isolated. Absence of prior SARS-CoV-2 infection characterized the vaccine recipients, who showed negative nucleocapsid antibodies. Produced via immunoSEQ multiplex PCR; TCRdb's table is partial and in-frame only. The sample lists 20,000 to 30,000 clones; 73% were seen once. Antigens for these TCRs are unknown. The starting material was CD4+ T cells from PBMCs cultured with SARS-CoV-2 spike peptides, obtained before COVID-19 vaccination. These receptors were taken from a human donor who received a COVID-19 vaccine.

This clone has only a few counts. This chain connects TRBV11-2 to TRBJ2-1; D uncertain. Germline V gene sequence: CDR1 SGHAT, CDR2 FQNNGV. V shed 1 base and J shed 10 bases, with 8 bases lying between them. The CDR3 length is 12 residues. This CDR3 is CASSLVQGEQFF. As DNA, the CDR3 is TGTGCCAGCAGCTTAGTCCAAGGAGAGCAGTTCTTC.

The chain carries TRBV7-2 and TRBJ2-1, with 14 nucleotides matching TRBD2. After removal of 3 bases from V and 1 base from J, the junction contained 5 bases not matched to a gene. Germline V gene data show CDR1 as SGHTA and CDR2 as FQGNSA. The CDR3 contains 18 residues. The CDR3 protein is CASSLTSGGELSYNEQFF. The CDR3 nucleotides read TGTGCCAGCAGCTTGACTAGCGGGGGGGAATTATCCTACAATGAGCAGTTCTTC.

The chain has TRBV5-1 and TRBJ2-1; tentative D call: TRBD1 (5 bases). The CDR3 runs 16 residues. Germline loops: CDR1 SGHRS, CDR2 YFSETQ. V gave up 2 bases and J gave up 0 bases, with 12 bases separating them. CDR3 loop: CASSLLWGSSYNEQFF. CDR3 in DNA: TGCGCCAGCAGCTTATTGTGGGGCAGCTCCTACAATGAGCAGTTCTTC.

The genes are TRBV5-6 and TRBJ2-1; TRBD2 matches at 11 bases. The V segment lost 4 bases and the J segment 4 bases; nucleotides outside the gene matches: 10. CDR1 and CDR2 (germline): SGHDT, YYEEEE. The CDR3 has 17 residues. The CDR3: CASSPIAGGPKYNEQFF. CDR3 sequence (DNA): TGTGCCAGCAGCCCGATAGCGGGGGGGCCGAAATACAATGAGCAGTTCTTC. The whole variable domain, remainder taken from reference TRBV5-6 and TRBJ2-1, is DAGVTQSPTHLIKTRGQQVTLRCSPKSGHDTVSWYQQALGQGPQFIFQYYEEEERQRGNFPDRFSGHQFPNYSSELNVNALLLGDSALYLCASSPIAGGPKYNEQFFGPGTRLTVL.

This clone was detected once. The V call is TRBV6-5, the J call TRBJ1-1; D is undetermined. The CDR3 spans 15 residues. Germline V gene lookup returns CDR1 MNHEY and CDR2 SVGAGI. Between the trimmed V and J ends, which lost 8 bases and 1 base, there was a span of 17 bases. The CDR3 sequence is CASASSWAANTEAFF. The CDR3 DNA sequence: TGTGCCAGCGCTTCCTCTTGGGCGGCGAACACTGAAGCTTTCTTT.

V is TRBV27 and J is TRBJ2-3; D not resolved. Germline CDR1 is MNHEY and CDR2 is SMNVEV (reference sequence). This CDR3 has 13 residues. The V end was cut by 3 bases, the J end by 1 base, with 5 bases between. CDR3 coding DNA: TGTGCCAGCAGTTTGATGGGCACAGATACGCAGTATTTT. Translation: CASSLMGTDTQYF.

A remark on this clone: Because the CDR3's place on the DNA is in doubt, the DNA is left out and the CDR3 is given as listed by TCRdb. The CDR3 protein is CASSQTSTDHTSSTSGRGYF. The chain couples TRBV3-1 (or the pseudogene TRBV3-2) to TRBJ2-7; TRBD2, as called in the table, went unchecked against the DNA. The CDR3 extends over 20 residues, inclusive of both ends. CDR1 and CDR2 (germline): LGHDT, YNNKEL (reference sequence).

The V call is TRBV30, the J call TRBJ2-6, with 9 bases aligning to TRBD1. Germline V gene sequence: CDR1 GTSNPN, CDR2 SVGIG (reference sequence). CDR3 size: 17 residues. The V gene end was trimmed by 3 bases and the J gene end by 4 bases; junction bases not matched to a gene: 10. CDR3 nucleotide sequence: TGTGCCTGGAGCCGGGACAGGGTACCTCGGGGGGCCAACGTCCTGACTTTC. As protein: CAWSRDRVPRGANVLTF.

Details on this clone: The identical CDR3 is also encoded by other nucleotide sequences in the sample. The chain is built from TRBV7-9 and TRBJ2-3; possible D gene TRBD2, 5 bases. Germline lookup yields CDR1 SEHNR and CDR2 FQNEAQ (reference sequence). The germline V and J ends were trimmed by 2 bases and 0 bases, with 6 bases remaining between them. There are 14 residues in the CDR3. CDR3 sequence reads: CASSLRGSTDTQYF. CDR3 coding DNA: TGTGCCAGCAGCTTACGCGGGAGCACAGATACGCAGTATTTT.

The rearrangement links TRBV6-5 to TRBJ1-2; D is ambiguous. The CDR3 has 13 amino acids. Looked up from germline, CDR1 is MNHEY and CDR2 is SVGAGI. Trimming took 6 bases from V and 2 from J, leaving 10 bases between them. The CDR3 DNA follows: TGTGCCAGCAGGCCTGCGGGGAACTATGGCTACACCTTC. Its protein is CASRPAGNYGYTF.

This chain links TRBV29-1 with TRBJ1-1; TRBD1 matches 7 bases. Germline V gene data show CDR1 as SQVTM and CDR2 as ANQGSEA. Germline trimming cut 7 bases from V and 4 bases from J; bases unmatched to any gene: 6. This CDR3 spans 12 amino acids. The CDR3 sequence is CSGRDSSTEAFF. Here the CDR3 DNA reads TGCAGCGGCCGGGACAGTTCCACTGAAGCTTTCTTT.

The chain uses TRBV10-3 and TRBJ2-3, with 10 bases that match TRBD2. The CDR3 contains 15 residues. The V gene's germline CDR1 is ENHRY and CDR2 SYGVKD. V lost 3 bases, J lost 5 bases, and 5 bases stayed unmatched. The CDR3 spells CAISDSGGARDTQYF. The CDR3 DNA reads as TGTGCCATCAGTGACAGCGGGGGGGCCAGAGATACGCAGTATTTT.

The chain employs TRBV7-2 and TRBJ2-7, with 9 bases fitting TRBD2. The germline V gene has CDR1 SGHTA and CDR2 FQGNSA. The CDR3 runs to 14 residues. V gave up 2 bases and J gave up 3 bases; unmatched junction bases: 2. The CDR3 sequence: CASSLYSGSYEQYF. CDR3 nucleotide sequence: TGTGCCAGCAGCTTATATAGCGGGAGCTACGAGCAGTACTTC.

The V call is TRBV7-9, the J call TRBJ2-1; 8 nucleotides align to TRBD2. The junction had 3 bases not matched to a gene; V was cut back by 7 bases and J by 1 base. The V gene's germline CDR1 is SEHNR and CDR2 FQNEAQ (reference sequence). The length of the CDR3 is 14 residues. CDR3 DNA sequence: TGTGCCAGCATCGCTAGCGGGTCCTACAATGAGCAGTTCTTC. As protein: CASIASGSYNEQFF.

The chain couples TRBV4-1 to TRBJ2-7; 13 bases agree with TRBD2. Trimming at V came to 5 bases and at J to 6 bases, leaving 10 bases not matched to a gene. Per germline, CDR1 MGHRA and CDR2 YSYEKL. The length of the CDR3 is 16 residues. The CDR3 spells CASSSWTSGSTVEQYF. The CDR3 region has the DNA TGCGCCAGCAGCTCTTGGACTAGCGGGAGTACGGTCGAGCAGTACTTC.

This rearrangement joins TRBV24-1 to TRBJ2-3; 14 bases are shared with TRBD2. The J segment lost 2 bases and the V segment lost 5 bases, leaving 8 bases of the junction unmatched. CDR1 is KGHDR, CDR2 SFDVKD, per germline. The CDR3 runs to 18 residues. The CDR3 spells CATSGLAGGPGSTDTQYF. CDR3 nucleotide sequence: TGTGCCACCAGTGGACTAGCGGGAGGGCCGGGCTCCACAGATACGCAGTATTTT.

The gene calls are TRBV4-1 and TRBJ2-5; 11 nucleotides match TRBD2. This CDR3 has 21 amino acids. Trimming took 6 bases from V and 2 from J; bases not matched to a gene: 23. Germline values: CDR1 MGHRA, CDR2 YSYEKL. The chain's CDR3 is CASSTISRPSLAGGPQETQYF. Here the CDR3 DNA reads TGCGCCAGCAGTACCATATCCCGGCCCAGTCTAGCGGGGGGACCACAAGAGACCCAGTACTTC.

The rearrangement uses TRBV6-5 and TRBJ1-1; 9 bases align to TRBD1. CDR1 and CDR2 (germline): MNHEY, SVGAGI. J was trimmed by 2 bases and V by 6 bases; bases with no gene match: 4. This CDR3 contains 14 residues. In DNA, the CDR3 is TGTGCCAGCAGACAGGGGGCGGGAAACACTGAAGCTTTCTTT. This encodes CASRQGAGNTEAFF.